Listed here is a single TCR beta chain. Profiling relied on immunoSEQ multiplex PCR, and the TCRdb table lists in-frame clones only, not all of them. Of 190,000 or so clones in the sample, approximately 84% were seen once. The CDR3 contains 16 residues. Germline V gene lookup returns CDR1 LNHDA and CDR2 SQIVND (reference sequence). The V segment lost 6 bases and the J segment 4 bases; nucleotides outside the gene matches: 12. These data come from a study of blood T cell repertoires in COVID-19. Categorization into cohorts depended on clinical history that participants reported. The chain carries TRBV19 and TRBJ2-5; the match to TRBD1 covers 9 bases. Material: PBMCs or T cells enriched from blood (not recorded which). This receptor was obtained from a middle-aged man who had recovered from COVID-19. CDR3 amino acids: CASRVRFTGGSETQYF. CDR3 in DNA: TGTGCCAGTAGAGTTCGTTTTACAGGGGGCTCAGAGACCCAGTACTTC.